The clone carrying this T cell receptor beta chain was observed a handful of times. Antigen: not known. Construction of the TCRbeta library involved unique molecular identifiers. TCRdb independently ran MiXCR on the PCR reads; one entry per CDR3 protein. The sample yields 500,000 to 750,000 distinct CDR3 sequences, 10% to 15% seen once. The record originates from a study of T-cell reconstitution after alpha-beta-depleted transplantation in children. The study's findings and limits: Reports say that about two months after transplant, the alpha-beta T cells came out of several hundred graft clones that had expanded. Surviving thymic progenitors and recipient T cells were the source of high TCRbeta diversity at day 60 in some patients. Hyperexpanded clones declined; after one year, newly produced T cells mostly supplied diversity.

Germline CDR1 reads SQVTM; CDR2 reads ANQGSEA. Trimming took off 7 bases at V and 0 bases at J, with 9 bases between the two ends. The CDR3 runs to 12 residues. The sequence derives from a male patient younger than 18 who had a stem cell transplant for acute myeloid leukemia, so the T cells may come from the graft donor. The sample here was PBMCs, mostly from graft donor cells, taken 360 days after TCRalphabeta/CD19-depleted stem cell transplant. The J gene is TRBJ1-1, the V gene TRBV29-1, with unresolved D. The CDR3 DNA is TGCAGCGGGAGGGCCCTGAACACTGAAGCTTTCTTT. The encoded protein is CSGRALNTEAFF.